This T cell receptor beta chain is from a study of spatial heterogeneity in lung cancer. In the study overall: Unique TCR and UMI combinations averaged more than ten appearances each in raw reads.

In its sample, this clonotype was seen many times. Its specificity is not known. On each TCR cDNA molecule, a unique molecular identifier was present. TCRdb recomputed calls from the 5' RACE reads with MiXCR, one row per CDR3 protein. The profile shows about 23,000 distinct CDR3 sequences, 4% to 6% of them singletons. Time point of the sample: sample taken at primary tumor resection. Unsorted whole RNA from tumor, nontumor lung or frozen PBMC underwent sequencing. There were 72 donors, all of them untreated patients with early-stage non-small cell lung cancer. Study-wide findings and caveats: Circulating ubiquitous expanded tumor TCRs were observed more frequently at resection than at follow-up.

This clonotype was sampled from a male donor with early-stage non-small cell lung cancer. Material: PBMCs, obtained at surgery.

The chain's CDR3 is CASSPRVQSGGYTF. The CDR3 DNA is TGTGCCAGCAGTCCCCGGGTCCAGAGCGGGGGCTACACCTTC. J is TRBJ1-2 and V is TRBV6-5; D ambiguous. Germline CDR1 MNHEY, CDR2 SVGAGI. This CDR3 has 14 amino acids. The V gene lost 5 bases and the J gene lost 8 bases, with 18 bases spanning the gap.